This T cell receptor beta chain emerged from a study of blood T cell repertoires in COVID-19. Trimming shortened V by 6 bases and J by 0 bases, and 16 bases separated the two germline ends. CDR3 length: 16 amino acids. Germline CDR1 MNHEY, CDR2 SMNVEV (reference sequence). The repertoire was sequenced with immunoSEQ multiplex PCR; TCRdb's copy has only in-frame clones and lacks some. The sample records 200,000 or so clones, more than 65% being singletons. Each participant's cohort was designated according to participant-reported clinical history. This chain uses TRBV27 with TRBJ2-3, with no clear D. The TCR was taken from a man aged 40-50 years who had recovered from COVID-19. The sequenced sample consisted of PBMCs or T cells enriched from blood (not recorded which). In DNA, the CDR3 is TGTGCCAGCAGCCTCGAGTTGAGGCAGAGCACAGATACGCAGTATTTT. Translating it yields CASSLELRQSTDTQYF.